A selection of T cell receptor beta chains follows, all from one sample in a study of T-cell reconstitution after alpha-beta-depleted transplantation in children. TCRdb re-called the PCR reads through MiXCR, storing one row per CDR3 protein. This table holds about 110,000 distinct CDR3 sequences, about 6% found once. The material was PBMCs, mostly from graft donor cells, obtained 360 days after TCRalphabeta/CD19-depleted stem cell transplant. Source of these receptors: a male patient aged 2 to 9 who had a stem cell transplant for acute lymphoblastic leukemia, so the T cells may come from the graft donor. Both conserved end residues are part of each CDR3. A D gene is named only where the DNA matches it firmly. The size field is filled for only some rows; it gives once, few, many or a size class.

v_call	j_call	d_call	clone_size	cdr3_nt	cdr3_aa
TRBV5-6	TRBJ1-5	NA	NA	TGTGCCAGCAGCTTACTAGATAGCAATCAGCCCCAGCATTTT	CASSLLDSNQPQHF
TRBV29-1	TRBJ2-1	NA	many	TGCAGCGTACAACGGAGGGGGAGCTCCTACAATGAGCAGTTCTTC	CSVQRRGSSYNEQFF
TRBV12-3/TRBV12-4	TRBJ2-1	NA	many	TGTGCCAGCAGCCCTCCTGGCAATGAGCAGTTCTTC	CASSPPGNEQFF
TRBV12-3/TRBV12-4	TRBJ1-5	NA	many	TGTGCCAGCAACCAGGGGAGCAATCAGCCCCAGCATTTT	CASNQGSNQPQHF
TRBV6-4	TRBJ2-1	TRBD2	NA	TGTGCCAGCAGTGACTCGTCTAGCGGGAACAATGAGCAGTTCTTC	CASSDSSSGNNEQFF
TRBV29-1	TRBJ2-5	TRBD2	many	TGCAGCGTTGTTGGGCCGGGAGGGGAGACCCAGTACTTC	CSVVGPGGETQYF
TRBV5-6	TRBJ2-4	NA	NA	TGTGCCAGCAGCTTCGGAGGGAAAAACATTCAGTACTTC	CASSFGGKNIQYF
TRBV19	TRBJ2-2	NA	NA	TGTGCCAGTAGTATGCGCGAAACCGGGGAGCTGTTTTTT	CASSMRETGELFF
TRBV20-1	TRBJ2-7	NA	few	TGCAGTGCTAGAGAGGGGCGGAGGCCGTACTTC	CSAREGRRPYF
TRBV20-1	TRBJ2-1	TRBD2	many	TGCAGTGCTCGGGCGACCGAACTAGCGGAGCTCAATGAGCAGTTCTTC	CSARATELAELNEQFF
TRBV13	TRBJ2-7	TRBD2	many	TGTGCCAGCAGCTTAGATAGCGGGTACGAGCAGTACTTC	CASSLDSGYEQYF
TRBV7-8	TRBJ2-7	NA	many	TGTGCCAGCAGCTTCCGGTACGAGCAGTACTTC	CASSFRYEQYF
TRBV11-3	TRBJ2-1	NA	few	TGTGCCAGCAGCTTAGAGGTCCAGGGGCCCCTTCATGAGCAGTTCTTC	CASSLEVQGPLHEQFF
TRBV28	TRBJ2-7	TRBD2	many	TGTGCCAGCAGTTTACCCCGGACTAGCGGGGTTTACGAGCAGTACTTC	CASSLPRTSGVYEQYF
TRBV27	TRBJ1-1	TRBD1	NA	TGTGCCAGCAGGATTCCCGGGACAGGACTTTACACTGAAGCTTTCTTT	CASRIPGTGLYTEAFF
TRBV29-1	TRBJ2-3	NA	many	TGCAGTGCGAGGGGGGATACGCAGTATTTT	CSARGDTQYF
TRBV12-3/TRBV12-4	TRBJ2-7	NA	many	TGTGCCAGCACCCAGGGTTCCTACGAGCAGTACTTC	CASTQGSYEQYF
TRBV7-2	TRBJ2-3	NA	many	TGTGCCTCAGCTTGGACAAGGCCCACAGATACGCAGTATTTT	CASAWTRPTDTQYF
TRBV27	TRBJ2-1	NA	NA	TGTGCCAGCAGTCCCCGGAGTAGTTCCTACAATGAGCAGTTCTTC	CASSPRSSSYNEQFF
TRBV20-1	TRBJ2-1	TRBD2	few	TGCAGTGCTAGAGATTCCGGGACTAGTATTTACAATGAGCAGTTCTTC	CSARDSGTSIYNEQFF
TRBV6-5	TRBJ2-7	NA	many	TGTGCCAGCTCCCTAGGAGGGTCCCACGAGCAGTACTTC	CASSLGGSHEQYF
TRBV4-3	TRBJ2-7	NA	NA	TGCGCCAGCAGCCAAGCCTTACGTCTAGCCGGCCCCTCCTACGAGCAGTACTTC	CASSQALRLAGPSYEQYF
TRBV28	TRBJ2-4	TRBD1	many	TGTGCCAGCAGTTCCGCCGGGACAGGGAAAAACATTCAGTACTTC	CASSSAGTGKNIQYF
TRBV4-3	TRBJ1-2	TRBD1	many	TGCGCCAGCTCAGGACAGGGCCCGAGCGGCTACACCTTC	CASSGQGPSGYTF
TRBV12-3/TRBV12-4	TRBJ2-5	NA	many	TGTGCCAGCAGTTTGGCCAGAAAAGAGACCCAGTACTTC	CASSLARKETQYF
TRBV5-1	TRBJ2-3	NA	many	TGCGCCAGCAGCTTGATCCCTGCAGGGCCGGCTTGGACAGATACGCAGTATTTT	CASSLIPAGPAWTDTQYF
TRBV12-3/TRBV12-4	TRBJ2-3	TRBD1	NA	TGTGCCAGCAGTTTACCCACAGGGGAGCTGACAGATACGCAGTATTTT	CASSLPTGELTDTQYF
TRBV6-5	TRBJ2-2	NA	few	TGTGCCAGCAGTTACTTGGGACTTGCCGGGGAGCTGTTTTTT	CASSYLGLAGELFF
TRBV7-8	TRBJ2-7	TRBD2	many	TGTGCCAGCAGCTTGACTAGCGGGAGGGGGAACGAGCAGTACTTC	CASSLTSGRGNEQYF
TRBV6-2/TRBV6-3	TRBJ1-2	NA	few	TGTGCCAGCAGTTACGGCAGGAGTTATGGCTACACCTTC	CASSYGRSYGYTF
TRBV6-1	TRBJ1-4	NA	many	TGTGCCAGCAGGACAGCTTTCTCAACTAATGAAAAACTGTTTTTT	CASRTAFSTNEKLFF
TRBV7-9	TRBJ2-7	TRBD2	many	TGTGCCAGCAGCTCCGGGGGACTAGCCGCCTACGAGCAGTACTTC	CASSSGGLAAYEQYF
TRBV6-1	TRBJ2-3	TRBD1	few	TGTGCCAGCAGTGAAAGGGACAGGGCCCCAGATACGCAGTATTTT	CASSERDRAPDTQYF
TRBV7-9	TRBJ1-2	NA	many	TGTGCCAGCAGCCATACTCTCCCTTCCGACTATGGCTACACCTTC	CASSHTLPSDYGYTF
TRBV10-3	TRBJ2-6	NA	few	TGTGCCATCAGTGACAGGTCCTCTGGGGCCAACGTCCTGACTTTC	CAISDRSSGANVLTF
TRBV14	TRBJ2-7	NA	NA	TGTGCCAGCAGCCTTTTTCAGTACGAGCAGTACTTC	CASSLFQYEQYF
TRBV28	TRBJ1-2	NA	many	TGTGCCAGCAGTCCCCTGAGAGGGGAGAACACCTTC	CASSPLRGENTF
TRBV10-3	TRBJ1-1	NA	few	TGTGCCATCCGTGAAAACACTGAAGCTTTCTTT	CAIRENTEAFF
TRBV7-9	TRBJ2-7	NA	many	TGTGCCAGCAGCGCGGGACGGATGAGCTCCTACGAGCAGTACTTC	CASSAGRMSSYEQYF
TRBV11-2	TRBJ2-3	TRBD2	many	TGTGCCAGCAGCTCCCGACTAGCGGGTTACACAGATACGCAGTATTTT	CASSSRLAGYTDTQYF
TRBV6-2/TRBV6-3	TRBJ2-1	NA	NA	TGTGCCAGCAGTTACCAACTACTCAATGAGCAGTTCTTC	CASSYQLLNEQFF